Below, 21 T cell receptor beta chains from the same sample are listed, as sequenced in a study of shared clonotypes between healthy human individuals. Only in-frame clones appear in the TCRdb table, and some are missing; sequencing was by immunoSEQ multiplex PCR. The table records some 650,000 clones, roughly 97% of them present only once. The specimen was naive CD4+ T cells sorted from blood. As for subset: CD45RA+ positively selected. The receptors originated from a woman aged 25-40 years in good health.

The chain uses TRBV30 and TRBJ1-2, with D perhaps matching TRBD1 (5 bases). The CDR3 runs to 12 residues. Looked up from germline, CDR1 is GTSNPN and CDR2 is SVGIG (reference sequence). Trimming removed 2 bases at V and 5 bases at J, with 9 bases between. The CDR3 spells CAWSNGAYGYTF. As DNA, the CDR3 is TGTGCCTGGAGTAATGGGGCATATGGCTACACCTTC.

The gene calls are TRBV2 and TRBJ1-4, with no clear D. Germline loops: CDR1 SNHLY, CDR2 FYNNEI. The CDR3 covers 13 residues. V shed 5 bases and J shed 7 bases, with 11 bases lying between them. The CDR3, as DNA: TGTGCCAGCAGTTCAGAGCGAAGTGAAAAACTGTTTTTT. Translated: CASSSERSEKLFF.

The V gene is TRBV2, the J gene TRBJ1-5; 7 bases are a match to TRBD1. The CDR3 extends over 14 amino acids. The J segment lost 5 bases and the V segment lost 6 bases, leaving 7 bases of the junction unmatched. Germline CDR1 SNHLY, CDR2 FYNNEI. This CDR3 reads CASRGDSRHQPQHF. The CDR3 DNA sequence: TGTGCCAGCAGAGGGGACAGTAGACATCAGCCCCAGCATTTT.

The chain combines TRBV28 with TRBJ2-3; D ambiguous. V lost 7 bases to trimming and J lost 2 bases, with 10 bases between them. The V gene's germline CDR1 is MDHEN and CDR2 SYDVKM. The CDR3 extends over 13 amino acids. CDR3 region: CASKAPPTDTQYF. In DNA form, the CDR3 reads TGTGCCAGCAAGGCCCCCCCCACAGATACGCAGTATTTT.

The CDR3 coding sequence is TGTGCCAGCAGCTTAGCCCGGCCTTTGAGAGGGAAGGAGTCCTACGAGCAGTACTTC. Its protein is CASSLARPLRGKESYEQYF. The chain carries TRBV7-8 and TRBJ2-7; TRBD2 might be the D (5 bases). V lost 0 bases, J lost 1 base, and 22 bases lay in between. The germline V gene encodes CDR1 SGHVS and CDR2 FQNEAQ. CDR3 size: 19 residues.

The chain combines TRBV19 with TRBJ2-7; TRBD2 matches 13 bases. The V and J ends lost 11 bases and 6 bases, in that order; junction bases with no gene match: 22. The CDR3 totals 18 residues. Germline loops: CDR1 LNHDA, CDR2 SQIVND (reference sequence). CDR3 coding DNA: TGTGCCGCCCCCACGGGAGTAGGCACTAGCGGGAGGGCCTGCGAGCAGTACTTC. This translates into CAAPTGVGTSGRACEQYF.

CDR3 sequence reads: CSVEVTANYGYTF. The CDR3 region has the DNA TGCAGCGTTGAAGTGACAGCTAACTATGGCTACACCTTC. The V gene is TRBV29-1, the J gene TRBJ1-2; D may be TRBD1 (5 bases). Trimming cost V 1 base and J 0 bases, with 6 bases left between them. CDR1 is SQVTM, CDR2 ANQGSEA, per germline. CDR3 length: 13 amino acids.

DNA of the CDR3: TGTGCCAGCAGTTGGACAGGGGCTGGTGAGCAGTTCTTC. Protein sequence: CASSWTGAGEQFF. This chain uses TRBV6-5 with TRBJ2-1; TRBD1 aligns across 9 bases. CDR3 length: 13 residues. Trimming removed 4 bases from V and 9 bases from J; junction bases left unmatched: 4. The germline V gene has CDR1 MNHEY and CDR2 SVGAGI.

Regarding this clone: Other DNA variants within this sample encode the same CDR3. The chain has TRBV5-1 and TRBJ2-1; no clear D gene. This CDR3 has 11 residues. Germline values: CDR1 SGHRS, CDR2 YFSETQ. The ends were cut back, 0 bases at V and 13 bases at J, with 8 bases in the middle. The CDR3 region is CASSLADEQFF. CDR3 DNA sequence: TGCGCCAGCAGCTTGGCGGACGAACAGTTCTTC.

V usage is TRBV29-1 and J usage is TRBJ1-5; no clear D gene. The germline V and J ends were trimmed by 4 bases and 2 bases, with 12 bases remaining between them. Germline CDR1 reads SQVTM; CDR2 reads ANQGSEA. This CDR3 contains 14 residues. The CDR3 reads CSVAEGAGNQPQHF. The DNA for the CDR3 is TGCAGCGTTGCTGAGGGCGCCGGCAATCAGCCCCAGCATTTT.

The rearrangement joins TRBV6-5 to TRBJ1-1; D uncertain. CDR1 MNHEY and CDR2 SVGAGI come from the germline V gene. Trimming took 9 bases from V and 1 from J, leaving 15 bases between them. The CDR3 loop spans 14 amino acids. The CDR3 reads CASSYQVENTEAFF. DNA for the CDR3: TGTGCCAGTTCCTACCAGGTAGAGAACACTGAAGCTTTCTTT.

The gene calls are TRBV28 and TRBJ1-4; D gene ambiguous. V lost 2 bases and J 8 bases, leaving 12 bases between the germline ends. The CDR3 length is 14 residues. The germline gives CDR1 MDHEN, CDR2 SYDVKM. The CDR3 DNA follows: TGTGCCAGCAGTTTAAGAGGGTCCTGGGAAAAACTGTTTTTT. Amino acid sequence: CASSLRGSWEKLFF.

Regarding this clone: Other DNA sequences of this sample code for an identical CDR3. This sequence joins TRBV28 and TRBJ2-2, with a weak D call TRBD2 (6 bases). Trimming took off 3 bases at V and 5 bases at J, with 7 bases between the two ends. CDR1 is MDHEN and CDR2 is SYDVKM in the germline V gene. The CDR3 extends over 13 amino acids. The CDR3 reads CASSLGGTGELFF. The DNA of the CDR3 is TGTGCCAGCAGTTTGGGGGGTACCGGGGAGCTGTTTTTT.

A single count supports this clone. The chain joins TRBV9 to TRBJ2-2; D might be TRBD1 (6 bases). From germline, CDR1 is SGDLS and CDR2 YYNGEE. V lost 3 bases to trimming and J lost 4 bases, with 16 bases between them. CDR3 length equals 16 residues. CDR3 sequence (DNA): TGTGCCAGCAGCGAGGACGGACAGCAGGTCACCGGGGAGCTGTTTTTT. Its protein is CASSEDGQQVTGELFF.

This chain uses TRBV21-1 with TRBJ2-7; the table's D call, TRBD1, has no DNA check behind it. TRBV21-1 is tagged as a pseudogene. The CDR3 contains 14 residues. CDR3 protein: CASSRSDRGDEQYF. Written as DNA, the CDR3 is TGTGCCAGCAGCAGATCCGACAGGGGTGACGAGCAGTACTTC.

This rearrangement joins TRBV11-2 to TRBJ2-3; 10 bases align to TRBD2. Germline V lookup: CDR1 SGHAT, CDR2 FQNNGV. V gave up 6 bases and J gave up 6 bases; unmatched junction bases: 15. CDR3 length: 17 residues. This CDR3 reads CASRRAGLAGVSDTQYF. Here the CDR3 DNA reads TGTGCCAGCAGACGCGCTGGGCTAGCGGGAGTGTCGGATACGCAGTATTTT.

The V gene is TRBV7-9, the J gene TRBJ2-5; D uncertain. The CDR3 is made up of 15 amino acids. The V gene's germline CDR1 is SEHNR and CDR2 FQNEAQ (reference sequence). V shed 4 bases and J shed 1 base, with 13 bases lying between them. In DNA, the CDR3 is TGTGCCAGCAGCTATCCCAGGACCGTCCAAGAGACCCAGTACTTC. Translation: CASSYPRTVQETQYF.

The chain combines TRBV28 with TRBJ2-2; possible D gene TRBD2, 6 bases. The ends were cut back, 6 bases at V and 2 bases at J, with 10 bases in the middle. The CDR3 loop spans 14 amino acids. Germline assignment: CDR1 MDHEN and CDR2 SYDVKM. For the CDR3, the DNA is TGTGCCAGCAGGGCTAGCGTTAACACCGGGGAGCTGTTTTTT. Encoded protein: CASRASVNTGELFF.

The gene calls are TRBV28 and TRBJ2-1, with a tentative D call TRBD1 (6 bases). V gave up 4 bases and J gave up 0 bases, with 13 bases separating them. The germline gives CDR1 MDHEN, CDR2 SYDVKM. The CDR3 is made up of 16 amino acids. The DNA for the CDR3 is TGTGCCAGCAGTTCTCTACACAGGGACTCCTACAATGAGCAGTTCTTC. It translates to CASSSLHRDSYNEQFF.

This chain connects TRBV11-2 to TRBJ2-7, with 12 bases fitting TRBD1. The CDR3 sequence is 14 residues long. CDR1 is SGHAT and CDR2 is FQNNGV in the germline V gene. V was pared by 5 bases and J by 8 bases, with 7 bases of the junction left unmatched. In DNA, the CDR3 is TGTGCCAGCAGCCGGGGACAGGGGGCTGTCAAGCAGTACTTC. Protein sequence: CASSRGQGAVKQYF.

The genes are TRBV5-6 and TRBJ2-5; D ambiguous. Germline CDR1 reads SGHDT; CDR2 reads YYEEEE. The CDR3 consists of 14 residues. Trimming pared 2 bases from V and 4 bases from J, leaving 12 bases between. The CDR3, as DNA: TGTGCCAGCAGCTTTGGTCTAGGAGTAGAGACCCAGTACTTC. This gives the protein CASSFGLGVETQYF. Full variable domain (rest looked up from reference TRBV5-6 and TRBJ2-5): DAGVTQSPTHLIKTRGQQVTLRCSPKSGHDTVSWYQQALGQGPQFIFQYYEEEERQRGNFPDRFSGHQFPNYSSELNVNALLLGDSALYLCASSFGLGVETQYFGPGTRLLVL.